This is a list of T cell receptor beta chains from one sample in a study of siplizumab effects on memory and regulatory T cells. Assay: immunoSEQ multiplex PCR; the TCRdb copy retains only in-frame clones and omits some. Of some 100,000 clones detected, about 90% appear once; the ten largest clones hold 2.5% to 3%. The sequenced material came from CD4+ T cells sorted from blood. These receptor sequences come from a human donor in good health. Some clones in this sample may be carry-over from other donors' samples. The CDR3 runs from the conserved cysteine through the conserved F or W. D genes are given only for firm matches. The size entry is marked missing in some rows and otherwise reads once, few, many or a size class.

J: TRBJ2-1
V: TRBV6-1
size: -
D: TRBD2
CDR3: CASTPGLGGNEQFF
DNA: TGTGCCAGCACCCCGGGACTAGGAGGTAATGAGCAGTTCTTC

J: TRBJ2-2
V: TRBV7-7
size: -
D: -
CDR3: CASSSGTKAGELFF
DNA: TGTGCTAGCAGCTCCGGGACAAAGGCCGGGGAGCTGTTTTTT

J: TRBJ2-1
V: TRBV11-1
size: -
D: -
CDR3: CASSLVTTVGNEQFF
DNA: TGTGCCAGCAGCTTAGTGACTACAGTGGGTAATGAGCAGTTCTTC

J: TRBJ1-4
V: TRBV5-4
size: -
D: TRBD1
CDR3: CASSSRSTGSNEKLFF
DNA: TGTGCCAGCAGCTCGAGATCGACAGGGTCTAATGAAAAACTGTTTTTT

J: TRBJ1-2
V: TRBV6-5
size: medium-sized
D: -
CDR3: CASSYLNRAGGYTF
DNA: TGTGCCAGCAGTTACTTAAACAGGGCAGGGGGCTACACCTTC

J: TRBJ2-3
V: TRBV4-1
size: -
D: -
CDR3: CASSQDQRVAGTDTQYF
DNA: TGCGCCAGCAGCCAAGATCAAAGGGTCGCGGGCACAGATACGCAGTATTTT

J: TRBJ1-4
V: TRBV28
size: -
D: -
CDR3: CASSLQEKLFF
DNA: TGTGCCAGCAGTTTACAGGAAAAACTGTTTTTT

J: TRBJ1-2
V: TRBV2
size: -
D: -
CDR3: CASSESLRGYTF
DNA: TGTGCCAGCAGTGAGAGCCTGAGAGGCTACACCTTC

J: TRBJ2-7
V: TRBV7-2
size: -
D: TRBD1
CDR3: CASSLSVGQVWLEQYF
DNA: TGTGCCAGCAGCTTAAGCGTGGGACAGGTCTGGCTAGAGCAGTACTTC

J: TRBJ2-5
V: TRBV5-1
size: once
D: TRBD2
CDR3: CASSLRTSGSGETQYF
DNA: TGCGCCAGCAGCTTGCGGACTAGCGGGAGTGGGGAGACCCAGTACTTC

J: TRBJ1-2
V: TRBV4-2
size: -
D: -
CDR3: CASSQDWGAYGYTF
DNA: TGTGCCAGCAGCCAAGACTGGGGGGCCTATGGCTACACCTTC

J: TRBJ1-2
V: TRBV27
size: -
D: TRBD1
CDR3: CASRSWDRGSDYGYTF
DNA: TGTGCCAGCCGCTCCTGGGACAGGGGTAGTGACTATGGCTACACCTTC

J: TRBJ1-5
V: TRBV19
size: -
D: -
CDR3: CASSIVRRAMQRNQPQHF
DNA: TGTGCCAGTAGTATAGTTCGCAGGGCGATGCAGCGCAATCAGCCCCAGCATTTT

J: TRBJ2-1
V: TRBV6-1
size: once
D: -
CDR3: CASSAGSLYNEQFF
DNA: TGTGCCAGCAGTGCGGGGAGCTTATACAATGAGCAGTTCTTC

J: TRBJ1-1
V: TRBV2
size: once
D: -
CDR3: CASNRVNTEAFF
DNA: TGTGCCAGCAATCGGGTGAACACTGAAGCTTTCTTT

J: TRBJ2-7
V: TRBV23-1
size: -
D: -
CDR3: CASSQRGQSLVWQYF
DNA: TGCGCCAGCAGTCAGCGGGGACAGTCTCTTGTTTGGCAGTACTTC

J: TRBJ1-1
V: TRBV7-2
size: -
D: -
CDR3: CASSLVARNTEAFF
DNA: TGTGCCAGCAGCTTAGTGGCGAGGAACACTGAAGCTTTCTTT

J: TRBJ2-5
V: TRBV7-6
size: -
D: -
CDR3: CASSRHQETQYF
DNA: TGTGCCAGCAGTCGACACCAAGAGACCCAGTACTTC

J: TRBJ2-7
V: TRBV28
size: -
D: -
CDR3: CASRGRGRSYEQYF
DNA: TGTGCCAGCAGGGGACGAGGACGGAGCTACGAGCAGTACTTC

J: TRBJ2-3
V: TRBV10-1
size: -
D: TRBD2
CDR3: CASSRHGLAGDTDTQYF
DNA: TGCGCCAGCAGTCGCCACGGACTAGCGGGGGACACAGATACGCAGTATTTT

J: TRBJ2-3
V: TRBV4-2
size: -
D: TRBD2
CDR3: CASSPLKASGRASTDTQYF
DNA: TGTGCCAGCAGCCCCCTAAAGGCTAGCGGGAGGGCTAGCACAGATACGCAGTATTTT

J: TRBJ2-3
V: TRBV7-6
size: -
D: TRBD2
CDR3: CASSLKAGGVTDTQYF
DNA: TGTGCCAGCAGCCTAAAAGCGGGGGGGGTCACAGATACGCAGTATTTT

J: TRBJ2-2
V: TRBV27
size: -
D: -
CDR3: CASSEGRGSGITGELFF
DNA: TGTGCCAGCTCGGAAGGGCGTGGTAGCGGTATCACCGGGGAGCTGTTTTTT

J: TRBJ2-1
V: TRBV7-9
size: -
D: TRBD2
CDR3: CASSLRLAWFF
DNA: TGTGCCAGCAGCTTACGACTAGCGTGGTTCTTC

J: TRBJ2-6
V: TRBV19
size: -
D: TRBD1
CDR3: CASSGTGGAGANVLTF
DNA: TGTGCCAGTAGTGGGACAGGGGGCGCTGGGGCCAACGTCCTGACTTTC

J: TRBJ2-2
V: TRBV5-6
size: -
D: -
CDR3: CASSLDRRELFF
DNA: TGTGCCAGCAGCTTGGACAGAAGGGAGCTGTTTTTT

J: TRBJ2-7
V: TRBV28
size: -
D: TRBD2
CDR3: CASSFPAGGNDEQYF
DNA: TGTGCCAGCAGTTTTCCGGCGGGAGGTAATGACGAGCAGTACTTC

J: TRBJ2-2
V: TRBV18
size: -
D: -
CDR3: CASSPRTAVGELFF
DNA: TGTGCCAGCTCACCCCGGACCGCCGTGGGGGAGCTGTTTTTT

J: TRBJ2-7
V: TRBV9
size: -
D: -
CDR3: CASSVGGGRTSYEQYF
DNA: TGTGCCAGCAGCGTAGGCGGCGGCAGAACCTCCTACGAGCAGTACTTC

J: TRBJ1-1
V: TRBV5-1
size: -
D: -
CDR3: CASSQRGEFTEAFF
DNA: TGCGCCAGCAGCCAACGGGGGGAATTCACTGAAGCTTTCTTT

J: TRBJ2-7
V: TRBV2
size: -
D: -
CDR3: CASSEYSRGSYEQYF
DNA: TGTGCCAGCAGTGAATATAGCAGGGGATCCTACGAGCAGTACTTC

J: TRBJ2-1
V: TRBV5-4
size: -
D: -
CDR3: CASSGGSGRSSYNEQFF
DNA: TGTGCCAGCAGCGGGGGGTCGGGGAGGAGCTCCTACAATGAGCAGTTCTTC

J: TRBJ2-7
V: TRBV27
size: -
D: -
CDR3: CASSSTPMVKFYEQYF
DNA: TGTGCCAGCAGTTCAACCCCTATGGTAAAGTTCTACGAGCAGTACTTC

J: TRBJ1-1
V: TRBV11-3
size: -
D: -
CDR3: CASGLGGDTEAFF
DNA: TGTGCCAGCGGTTTGGGGGGGGACACTGAAGCTTTCTTT

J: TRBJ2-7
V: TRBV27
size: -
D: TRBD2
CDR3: CASSLRGLAGSHEQYF
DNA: TGTGCCAGCAGTTTACGGGGACTAGCGGGTTCGCACGAGCAGTACTTC

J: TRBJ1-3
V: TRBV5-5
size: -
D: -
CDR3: CASSLEASGAGNTIYF
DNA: TGTGCCAGCAGCTTGGAGGCGTCAGGGGCTGGAAACACCATATATTTT

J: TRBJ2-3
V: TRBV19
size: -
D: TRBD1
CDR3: CASNRGRTDTQYF
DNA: TGTGCCAGTAATAGGGGGCGGACAGATACGCAGTATTTT

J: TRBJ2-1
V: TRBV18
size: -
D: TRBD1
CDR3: CASSPPTGGSYNEQFF
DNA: TGTGCCAGCTCACCACCTACAGGGGGCTCCTACAATGAGCAGTTCTTC

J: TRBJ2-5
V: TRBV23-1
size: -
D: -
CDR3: CASSHPTYKETQYF
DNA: TGCGCCAGCAGTCACCCGACCTACAAAGAGACCCAGTACTTC

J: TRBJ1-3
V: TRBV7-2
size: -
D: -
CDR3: CASSPTGIGGNTIYF
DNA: TGTGCCAGCAGCCCAACGGGTATAGGTGGAAACACCATATATTTT